The 14 T cell receptor beta chains listed next were all sequenced from one sample in a study of blood T cell repertoires in COVID-19. The assay was immunoSEQ multiplex PCR, and TCRdb's table has in-frame clones only and misses some. The sample lists roughly 250,000 clones, around 83% seen once, with about 1.6% in the top ten. The sample was peripheral blood. The receptors come from a woman aged 40 to 49 who had recovered from COVID-19.

This chain joins TRBV7-9 and TRBJ2-1, with D possibly TRBD2 on 6 matching bases. The CDR3 totals 15 residues. V was trimmed by 5 bases and J by 6 bases, leaving 17 bases between them. CDR1 is SEHNR, CDR2 FQNEAQ, per germline (reference sequence). The CDR3 loop reads CASSPGLRRLNEQFF. The DNA of the CDR3 is TGTGCCAGCAGCCCGGGACTTAGGAGGCTCAATGAGCAGTTCTTC.

This clone occurred a few times. The gene calls are TRBV5-4 and TRBJ2-4; TRBD2 might be the D (6 bases). This CDR3 is built from 16 residues. The ends were cut back, 4 bases at V and 6 bases at J, with 20 bases in the middle. Per germline, CDR1 SGHNT and CDR2 YYREEE (reference sequence). DNA of the CDR3: TGTGCCAGCAGCGATGGACGGCCGATCGGGAGAAACATTCAGTACTTC. Amino acids: CASSDGRPIGRNIQYF.

The chain recombines TRBV20-1 with TRBJ2-7; D is perhaps TRBD1 (5 bases). Germline V CDR1 and CDR2: DFQATT, SNEGSKA (reference sequence). This CDR3 is 12 amino acids long. Trimming pared 3 bases from V and 2 bases from J, leaving 8 bases between. For the CDR3, the DNA is TGCAGTGCTAGTCAGGGAACCTACGAGCAGTACTTC. Its protein product is CSASQGTYEQYF.

The genes are TRBV10-3 and TRBJ1-2; possible D gene TRBD1, 6 bases. Germline lookup yields CDR1 ENHRY and CDR2 SYGVKD. Trimming pared 2 bases from V and 2 bases from J, leaving 6 bases between. The CDR3 is made up of 13 amino acids. CDR3 DNA: TGTGCCATCAGTGAGGGGGGCAACTATGGCTACACCTTC. Residues: CAISEGGNYGYTF.

V and J are TRBV5-1 and TRBJ1-4; D may be TRBD1 (5 bases). The CDR3 is made up of 14 amino acids. Germline V gene data show CDR1 as SGHRS and CDR2 as YFSETQ. V was cut by 4 bases and J by 2 bases, with 9 bases left in between. CDR3 amino acids: CASSRDSTNEKLFF. CDR3 nucleotides: TGCGCCAGCAGCAGAGACAGCACTAATGAAAAACTGTTTTTT.

The chain has TRBV6-6 and TRBJ1-5, with a possible D match to TRBD1 (6 bases). V lost 5 bases, J lost 0 bases, and 11 bases lay in between. Germline loops: CDR1 MNHNY, CDR2 SVGAGI (reference sequence). This CDR3 region has 15 residues. The CDR3 bases are TGTGCCAGCAGTATACAGGGTTATAGCAATCAGCCCCAGCATTTT. Its protein is CASSIQGYSNQPQHF.

About this clone: Distinct nucleotide sequences in the sample also encode this CDR3. The J gene is TRBJ1-5, the V gene TRBV6-1; tentative D call: TRBD1 (5 bases). Trimming pared 2 bases from V and 7 bases from J, leaving 6 bases between. CDR3 length: 12 residues. Germline assignment: CDR1 MNHNS and CDR2 SASEGT. CDR3 nucleotide sequence: TGTGCCAGCAGTGAAAGGGGACAGCCCCAGCATTTT. It encodes CASSERGQPQHF.

This clone appeared once. CDR3 nucleotides: TGTGCCAGCAGTTACTCGATTGGGTCTAAAGGGGGACAGGGGAATTCACCCCTCCACTTT. Translated, it gives CASSYSIGSKGGQGNSPLHF. The chain carries TRBV6-7 and TRBJ1-6; 10 nucleotides match TRBD1. TRBV6-7 is given ORF status, its function remaining uncertain. The length of the CDR3 is 20 residues. J gave up 7 bases and V 0 bases, and 15 bases lay outside the gene matches.

The V call is TRBV6-5, the J call TRBJ1-1; no definite D call. Per germline, CDR1 MNHEY and CDR2 SVGAGI. V lost 10 bases and J lost 3, with 6 bases in between. This CDR3 is 10 amino acids long. CDR3 DNA: TGTGCCACCATTTACACTGAAGCTTTCTTT. Translated: CATIYTEAFF.

The rearrangement joins TRBV7-8 to TRBJ1-5, with TRBD1 matching 8 bases. The V and J ends lost 5 bases and 2 bases, in that order; junction bases with no gene match: 8. Germline V lookup: CDR1 SGHVS, CDR2 FQNEAQ. This CDR3 contains 16 residues. The CDR3 DNA reads TGTGCCAGCAGCCCATATTCGGACAGGGGCAATCAGCCCCAGCATTTT. It codes for CASSPYSDRGNQPQHF.

The J gene is TRBJ2-1, the V gene TRBV6-5; D ambiguous. V was cut by 4 bases and J by 6 bases, with 16 bases left in between. The CDR3 runs to 15 residues. The germline V gene encodes CDR1 MNHEY and CDR2 SVGAGI. CDR3 residues: CASSFQRSSSNEQFF. The CDR3 DNA is TGTGCCAGCAGTTTCCAACGGAGCTCCAGCAATGAGCAGTTCTTC.

The chain recombines TRBV2 with TRBJ1-2; D remains unclear. In germline, CDR1 is SNHLY, CDR2 FYNNEI. The V and J ends lost 4 bases and 5 bases respectively, with 11 bases between them. This CDR3 spans 13 amino acids. CDR3 region: CASSGRGSYGYTF. CDR3 in DNA: TGTGCCAGCAGTGGGCGGGGATCGTATGGCTACACCTTC.

The rearrangement joins TRBV28 to TRBJ1-2, with D unclear. Germline V gene sequence: CDR1 MDHEN, CDR2 SYDVKM. This CDR3 has 12 residues. With 5 bases removed from V and 8 bases from J, the gap between germline ends came to 12 bases. The CDR3 DNA reads TGTGCCAGCAGTATCGACATTCGGGGCTACACCTTC. As protein: CASSIDIRGYTF.

The chain carries TRBV3-1 (or the pseudogene TRBV3-2) and TRBJ1-5; D ambiguous. CDR1 is LGHDT and CDR2 is YNNKEL in the germline V gene (reference sequence). The V end lost 4 bases, the J end lost 9 bases, and 10 bases lay between the germline ends. This CDR3 has 12 amino acids. This chain's CDR3 is CASSLLGSPQHF. CDR3 DNA sequence: TGTGCCAGCAGCCTCCTCGGTTCGCCCCAGCATTTT.